This TCR beta chain was recovered during a study of T cells expressing NK-cell markers. TCRdb re-called the 5' RACE reads and gives one entry per CDR3 protein, without DNA. The data include 500,000 or so distinct CDR3 sequences; the top ten clones carry 3.5% to 4.5%. The CDR3 sequence is 15 residues long. CDR1 is GTSNPN and CDR2 is SVGIG in the germline V gene (reference sequence). This chain links TRBV30 with TRBJ2-1; TCRdb gives TRBD1 as the D gene, but with no DNA this cannot be confirmed. This TCR was sampled from a man aged 18 to 35 in good health. Sequencing was done on a sample of blood T cells: a sorted CD56 or NKG2C T cell subset, CD4+ or CD8+ T cells, or bulk PBMC T cells (not recorded which). The CDR3 protein is CAWSRDSSSYNEQFF.